This T cell receptor beta chain was obtained from a study of regulatory T cells in long-lasting Graves disease. This clonotype was picked up a small number of times. V shed 6 bases and J shed 7 bases, with 12 bases lying between them. CDR3 length equals 12 residues. Building the TCR beta libraries relied on iRepertoire HTBI primers, and CDR3 regions underwent Arm-PCR. Each CDR3 protein gets one entry after TCRdb re-called the multiplex PCR reads with MiXCR. The sample carries hundreds of thousands of distinct CDR3 sequences, approximately 16% recorded once. Documented time point: newly diagnosed GD, antithyroid drugs for less than 3 months. Making the TCR library involved RNA that had been extracted from PBMCs. The same data also contributed to another study, on T cells in Graves' hyperthyroidism and ophthalmopathy. Turning to that study: Pregnant or lactating patients were excluded, as were those with uncontrolled infection or other autoimmune disease. Within blood appeared most thyroid clonotypes that had expanded above 0.001. Stable hyperthyroidism was separated from ophthalmopathy by a model based on 13 V-J features.

The chain links TRBV12-3 or TRBV12-4 to TRBJ1-2; D uncertain. The sequence was collected from a woman aged 35-60 years with Graves disease. This material consisted of peripheral blood mononuclear cells (PBMCs), taken at new diagnosis, from a patient treated with antithyroid drugs. CDR3 coding DNA: TGTGCCAGCAGAGAGGGATCTGGTGGCTACACCTTC. Translation gives CASREGSGGYTF.